The 27 T cell receptor beta chains below come from one sample, sequenced in a study of beta chain features in type 1 diabetes. Broader study findings: Researchers report that Type 1 diabetes patients had moderately but significantly shorter TCRB CDR3s across all four CD4+ subsets.

For these receptors, no antigen is known. Expressed TCRB transcripts were sequenced after all isolated RNA was converted to cDNA. Generated by immunoSEQ multiplex PCR, the TCRdb table keeps only in-frame clones and is missing some. The top ten hold more than 0.8% of the sample, which has 310,000 or so clones, 9.3% seen once. Material for sequencing was central memory CD4+ T cells from blood. The origin of the receptors is a man younger than 45 with type 1 diabetes.

This clone turned up a few times. The chain is built from TRBV2 and TRBJ2-2; perhaps TRBD1 as D (5 bases). This CDR3 contains 14 residues. Trimming removed 3 bases from V and 2 bases from J, with 7 bases in between. Germline values: CDR1 SNHLY, CDR2 FYNNEI. CDR3 bases: TGTGCCAGCAGTGAGCAGGGTAACACCGGGGAGCTGTTTTTT. This translates into CASSEQGNTGELFF.

This clone was found many times. Distinct nucleotide sequences in the sample also encode this CDR3. The chain carries TRBV7-2 and TRBJ2-3; a possible D gene is TRBD1 (5 bases). Between the trimmed V and J ends, which lost 4 bases and 6 bases, there was a span of 11 bases. The V gene's germline CDR1 is SGHTA and CDR2 FQGNSA. The CDR3 loop spans 13 amino acids. The CDR3 region is CASSSTGADTQYF. The DNA for the CDR3 is TGTGCCAGCAGCTCAACAGGAGCGGATACGCAGTATTTT.

The chain combines TRBV27 with TRBJ1-1, with 7 bases aligning to TRBD1. The V and J ends lost 6 bases and 1 base, in that order; junction bases with no gene match: 11. The CDR3 runs to 16 residues. Germline V gene lookup returns CDR1 MNHEY and CDR2 SMNVEV (reference sequence). CDR3 protein: CASSPGQRDRNTEAFF. In DNA form, the CDR3 reads TGTGCCAGCAGCCCAGGCCAACGGGACAGGAACACTGAAGCTTTCTTT.

The CDR3, as DNA: TGTGCCAGCAGTTATCAGGACAGGGGGCATAAGCAGTACTTC. It codes for CASSYQDRGHKQYF. The chain combines TRBV6-5 with TRBJ2-7; 11 bases are a match to TRBD1. J gave up 8 bases and V 3 bases, and 6 bases lay outside the gene matches. The germline gives CDR1 MNHEY, CDR2 SVGAGI. The length of the CDR3 is 14 residues.

The chain employs TRBV20-1 and TRBJ1-4; D possibly corresponds to TRBD1 (6 bases). The CDR3 is made up of 11 amino acids. V lost 3 bases to trimming and J lost 13 bases, with 12 bases between them. Germline V gene sequence: CDR1 DFQATT, CDR2 SNEGSKA (reference sequence). The CDR3 protein is CSASHREGLFF. CDR3 sequence (DNA): TGCAGTGCTAGCCACAGGGAAGGACTGTTTTTT.

The chain has TRBV6-5 and TRBJ1-1; D is uncertain. V lost 2 bases to trimming and J lost 1 base, with 5 bases between them. The germline V gene has CDR1 MNHEY and CDR2 SVGAGI. The CDR3 loop spans 13 amino acids. The CDR3: CASSYQKNTEAFF. The CDR3 nucleotides are TGTGCCAGCAGTTACCAGAAGAACACTGAAGCTTTCTTT.

This sequence joins TRBV6-5 and TRBJ1-2, with TRBD1 matching over 7 bases. Germline values: CDR1 MNHEY, CDR2 SVGAGI. The V gene end was trimmed by 5 bases and the J gene end by 5 bases; junction bases not matched to a gene: 5. The length of the CDR3 is 13 residues. The CDR3 bases are TGTGCCAGCAGTGGGACAGCAGAATATGGCTACACCTTC. Encoded protein: CASSGTAEYGYTF.

The CDR3 region has the DNA TGTGCCAGCCGAAGCCTCTCGAACACCGGGGAGCTGTTTTTT. This codes for CASRSLSNTGELFF. The chain links TRBV11-2 to TRBJ2-2, with no clear D. The CDR3 spans 14 residues. Germline-derived CDR1 and CDR2 are SGHAT and FQNNGV. The V and J ends lost 8 bases and 0 bases respectively, with 10 bases between them.

This clone has just a few counts. The gene calls are TRBV7-2 and TRBJ2-7; no firm D call. The CDR3 has 14 residues. Trimming took 0 bases from V and 2 from J, leaving 8 bases between them. The V gene's germline CDR1 is SGHTA and CDR2 FQGNSA. The CDR3 coding sequence is TGTGCCAGCAGCTTAGCCTCGCAGGCCTACGAGCAGTACTTC. Its protein product is CASSLASQAYEQYF.

In its sample, this clone was seen a few times. The chain links TRBV5-4 to TRBJ2-3, with 7 bases that match TRBD2. The germline CDR1 and CDR2 sequences are SGHNT and YYREEE (reference sequence). The CDR3 has 16 residues. V shed 0 bases and J 7 bases; nucleotides not matched to a gene: 11. This CDR3 reads CASSLDAGTNTYTQYF. CDR3 DNA: TGTGCCAGCAGCTTGGACGCGGGGACTAACACTTATACGCAGTATTTT.

This clone has just a few counts. The chain is built from TRBV9 and TRBJ2-1, with D unresolved. Trimming removed 4 bases at V and 8 bases at J, with 7 bases between. Germline assignment: CDR1 SGDLS and CDR2 YYNGEE. The CDR3 is 11 amino acids. As DNA, the CDR3 is TGTGCCAGCAGCCCCCGCGATGAGCAGTTCTTC. This gives the protein CASSPRDEQFF.

The chain has TRBV9 and TRBJ2-2; D unresolved. The germline CDR1 and CDR2 sequences are SGDLS and YYNGEE. Trimming stripped 0 bases from V and 7 bases from J, with 7 bases between. This CDR3 comprises 13 residues. The CDR3 loop is CASSVENRGELFF. CDR3 DNA sequence: TGTGCCAGCAGCGTAGAGAACCGCGGGGAGCTGTTTTTT.

This clone has only a few counts. V gene TRBV9 combines with J gene TRBJ2-2; weak D call: TRBD1 (6 bases). This CDR3 comprises 15 residues. V dropped 4 bases and J dropped 4 bases, with 14 bases sitting between them. Germline-derived CDR1 and CDR2 are SGDLS and YYNGEE. In nucleotides, the CDR3 is TGTGCCAGCAGCACCCGGGACATCCTCACCGGGGAGCTGTTTTTT. It translates to CASSTRDILTGELFF.

This clone has only a few counts. This rearrangement joins TRBV7-2 to TRBJ1-1; 8 bases agree with TRBD1. V was clipped by 4 bases and J by 6 bases; unmatched bases: 10. This CDR3 spans 15 amino acids. Germline V gene sequence: CDR1 SGHTA, CDR2 FQGNSA. CDR3 sequence reads: CASSYGTGRASEAFF. CDR3 sequence (DNA): TGTGCCAGCAGCTACGGGACAGGTCGGGCGTCTGAAGCTTTCTTT.

This clone was found a few times. The chain combines TRBV5-4 with TRBJ1-2; D perhaps matches TRBD1 (6 bases). The CDR3 runs to 13 residues. The germline V and J ends were trimmed by 4 bases and 6 bases, with 13 bases remaining between them. Germline loops: CDR1 SGHNT, CDR2 YYREEE (reference sequence). The CDR3 nucleotides read TGTGCCAGCAGCCTCAACAGGGAGCATGGCTACACCTTC. This translates into CASSLNREHGYTF.

This clone was seen more than once but under ten times. At one end the junction does not follow the germline gene, possibly because of a read error. At the DNA level, this CDR3 is encoded by other sequences in the same sample as well. The chain uses TRBV6-1 and TRBJ2-7, with 9 bases aligning to TRBD2. The CDR3 spans 14 residues. From germline, CDR1 is MNHNS and CDR2 SASEGT. The CDR3 DNA reads TGTGCGAGCAGTCCGGGACTAGCAAGTCACGAGCAGTACTTC. Amino acids: CASSPGLASHEQYF.

This clone was counted between two and nine times. V is TRBV30 and J is TRBJ1-2, with TRBD1 as a possible D gene (6 bases). Trimming stripped 2 bases from V and 8 bases from J, with 9 bases between. Germline V gene lookup returns CDR1 GTSNPN and CDR2 SVGIG (reference sequence). This CDR3 contains 11 residues. CDR3 sequence: CAWSRGLGYTF. As DNA, the CDR3 is TGTGCCTGGAGTCGGGGGCTGGGCTACACCTTC.

As DNA, the CDR3 is TGCGCCAGCAGCTTGGAGGGGAGCGGCTACACCTTC. This translates into CASSLEGSGYTF. This rearrangement joins TRBV5-1 to TRBJ1-2; weak D call: TRBD1 (5 bases). The germline V gene encodes CDR1 SGHRS and CDR2 YFSETQ. Deletions cut 0 bases from V and 8 bases from J, with 8 bases between. The CDR3 consists of 12 residues.

The chain recombines TRBV4-3 with TRBJ1-4, with TRBD1 as a possible D gene (5 bases). Trimming removed 0 bases from V and 5 bases from J, with 16 bases in between. This CDR3 comprises 17 residues. The germline V gene encodes CDR1 LGHNA and CDR2 YSLEER. CDR3 nucleotides: TGCGCCAGCAGCCAAGATGATGCAGGGACCGCCAATGAAAAACTGTTTTTT. Its translation: CASSQDDAGTANEKLFF.

V gene TRBV4-3 combines with J gene TRBJ2-5, with 7 bases that match TRBD2. CDR1 LGHNA and CDR2 YSLEER come from the germline V gene. V gave up 0 bases and J gave up 5 bases; unmatched junction bases: 6. The CDR3 runs to 15 residues. CDR3 sequence (DNA): TGCGCCAGCAGCCAAGATCGGGGGGACGGGGAGACCCAGTACTTC. Protein: CASSQDRGDGETQYF.

V is TRBV14 and J is TRBJ1-2; possibly TRBD1 for D (5 bases). The V end was cut by 5 bases, the J end by 5 bases, with 15 bases between. This CDR3 has 14 amino acids. The germline V gene has CDR1 SGHDN and CDR2 FVKESK. This CDR3 reads CASSFFDSGYGYTF. DNA for the CDR3: TGTGCCAGCAGCTTCTTCGACAGCGGGTATGGCTACACCTTC.

This clone showed up just a few times. The chain is built from TRBV5-4 and TRBJ2-3, with D perhaps matching TRBD2 (6 bases). V shed 4 bases and J shed 4 bases, with 16 bases lying between them. The CDR3 is 15 amino acids. Germline loops: CDR1 SGHNT, CDR2 YYREEE (reference sequence). The CDR3 region is CASSTAGWESDTQYF. The CDR3 DNA sequence: TGTGCCAGCAGCACGGCGGGGTGGGAATCAGATACGCAGTATTTT.

This clone was seen more than once but under ten times. V and J are TRBV6-6 and TRBJ2-5; D is perhaps TRBD2 (5 bases). The CDR3 runs 14 residues. V was clipped by 11 bases and J by 1 base, with 17 bases between them. Germline loops: CDR1 MNHNY, CDR2 SVGAGI (reference sequence). Written as DNA, the CDR3 is TGTGCCGTGTCAGAGGGCCTAATCCAAGAGACCCAGTACTTC. Amino acids: CAVSEGLIQETQYF.

The chain links TRBV7-2 to TRBJ2-2; D not resolved. The V gene's germline CDR1 is SGHTA and CDR2 FQGNSA. Trimming shortened V by 3 bases and J by 3 bases, and 8 bases separated the two germline ends. This CDR3 contains 14 residues. The CDR3 sequence: CASSFGLDTGELFF. CDR3 coding DNA: TGTGCCAGCAGCTTCGGGCTGGACACCGGGGAGCTGTTTTTT.

The J gene is TRBJ2-1, the V gene TRBV5-6; tentatively, D is TRBD2 (6 bases). In germline, CDR1 is SGHDT, CDR2 YYEEEE. CDR3 size: 15 residues. V was shortened by 1 base and J by 5 bases, with 13 bases between the two germline ends. The CDR3 region has the DNA TGTGCCAGCAGCTTGATGGGGGGTTTGAACAATGAGCAGTTCTTC. Protein sequence: CASSLMGGLNNEQFF.

The V gene is TRBV27, the J gene TRBJ1-4, with a tentative D call TRBD1 (6 bases). Trimming left V 6 bases short and J 8 bases short, with 13 bases between. Looked up from germline, CDR1 is MNHEY and CDR2 is SMNVEV (reference sequence). This CDR3 has 13 amino acids. CDR3: CASRLRGGEKLFF. The CDR3 nucleotides are TGTGCCAGCAGACTCAGGGGAGGAGAAAAACTGTTTTTT.

This clone was seen a handful of times. The chain joins TRBV5-4 to TRBJ2-1; 13 nucleotides align to TRBD2. The CDR3 has 17 residues. Germline CDR1 is SGHNT and CDR2 is YYREEE (reference sequence). The V gene end was trimmed by 4 bases and the J gene end by 3 bases; junction bases not matched to a gene: 7. In DNA, the CDR3 is TGTGCCAGCAGCCCAGGACTAGCGGGGGACCTCTACAATGAGCAGTTCTTC. Residues: CASSPGLAGDLYNEQFF.